This TCR beta chain was captured in a study of identical twins. Whole-study results and caveats: Beta clonotypes that were abundant in cord blood contained fewer insertions, a pattern absent from memory repertoires.

Everyone who gave samples was a healthy Caucasian. TCRdb reanalysed the 5' RACE reads using MiXCR and keeps one entry per CDR3 protein. The sample includes 250,000 to 350,000 distinct CDR3 sequences, roughly 9.7% of them seen just once. Ten or more counts support this clonotype. Its target is unknown. V shed 6 bases, J shed 0 bases, and the junction held 11 bases outside the gene matches. Germline lookup yields CDR1 SQVTM and CDR2 ANQGSEA. This CDR3 contains 16 residues. This sample also belongs to another study, concerning yellow fever vaccine responses in identical twins. That study adds: Reportedly, twins showed a vaccine T cell response that looked partly convergent and partly personalized.

Sequenced sample: CD8+ T cells sorted from blood. This sequence was found in a woman between 18 and 30 years old in good health. V usage is TRBV29-1 and J usage is TRBJ2-7; 10 positions match TRBD1. CDR3 protein: CSVSGTGEGISYEQYF. Here the CDR3 DNA reads TGCAGCGTATCCGGGACAGGGGAGGGTATCTCCTACGAGCAGTACTTC.